Below, one T cell receptor beta chain is given with its context. These data are taken from a study of blood T cell repertoires in COVID-19. Study background: Acute-phase and convalescent COVID-19 samples originated in the United States, Italy and Spain. PBMCs, B-cell-depleted T cells, or T cells were the source of the cDNA or gDNA that made up the material.

The CDR3 is 16 amino acids. Looked up from germline, CDR1 is LGHNA and CDR2 is YSLEER. The V and J ends lost 3 bases and 4 bases, in that order; junction bases with no gene match: 7. In the source study's methods: It was from reference gene primer amplification that nucleated cell counts were estimated. Generated by immunoSEQ multiplex PCR, the TCRdb table keeps only in-frame clones and is missing some. From that table come the V and J calls and clone size; the DNA was used to work out D and trimming. Found here are about 74,000 clones, around nine tenths of them singletons; the top ten hold roughly a tenth.

Sequenced input: peripheral blood. The V gene is TRBV4-3, the J gene TRBJ2-4, with 9 bases that match TRBD2. This TCR was recovered from a human donor in a cohort sampled during active COVID-19. The CDR3 region is CASSHFLAGTKNIQYF. The CDR3 DNA follows: TGCGCCAGCAGCCACTTCCTAGCGGGAACTAAAAACATTCAGTACTTC.